The rows below give T cell receptor beta chains drawn from one sample of a study of T cells in Graves' hyperthyroidism and ophthalmopathy. TCRdb reprocessed the multiplex PCR reads via MiXCR and lists one record per CDR3 protein. The data hold over 150,000 distinct CDR3 sequences, with over 15% observed a single time. The sequenced material came from blood. All receptors come from a woman in her forties or fifties with Graves' hyperthyroidism. Both conserved end residues are part of each CDR3. D genes are given only for firm matches. The size entry is marked missing in some rows and otherwise reads once, few, many or a size class.

D: TRBD1
V: TRBV20-1
size: .
J: TRBJ1-2
DNA: TGCAGTGCTCCGGGACAGGGGACGGCTAACTATGGCTACACCTTC
CDR3: CSAPGQGTANYGYTF

D: .
V: TRBV29-1
size: many
J: TRBJ2-7
DNA: TGCAGCGTTCGGGACACCGCCTACGAGCAGTACTTC
CDR3: CSVRDTAYEQYF

D: TRBD1
V: TRBV27
size: many
J: TRBJ1-2
DNA: TGTGCCAGCAGTACCTTACAGGGGAGGTCCTATGGCTACACCTTC
CDR3: CASSTLQGRSYGYTF

D: .
V: TRBV9
size: many
J: TRBJ2-2
DNA: TGTGCCAGCAGCGTAAGCAGGGGTTACGCGAACACCGGGGAGCTGTTTTTT
CDR3: CASSVSRGYANTGELFF

D: TRBD1
V: TRBV13
size: many
J: TRBJ1-2
DNA: TGTGCCAGCAGCGTGAAAGGACAGGGTAATGGCTACACCTTC
CDR3: CASSVKGQGNGYTF

D: .
V: TRBV6-2/TRBV6-3
size: many
J: TRBJ1-1
DNA: TGTGCCAGCAGTATTATAATCAGGGTCAACATGAACACTGAAGCTTTCTTT
CDR3: CASSIIIRVNMNTEAFF

D: .
V: TRBV6-1
size: many
J: TRBJ2-6
DNA: TGTGCCACTCATATGCGGGCAGGGCGGGCTGGGGCCAACGTCCTGACTTTC
CDR3: CATHMRAGRAGANVLTF

D: .
V: TRBV19
size: few
J: TRBJ1-5
DNA: TGTGCCAGTAGTATGAGGGACGGGGGAAGTCAGCCCCAGCATTTT
CDR3: CASSMRDGGSQPQHF

D: .
V: TRBV27
size: few
J: TRBJ2-2
DNA: TGTGCCAGCAGTCCCATACAGGGAAGCACCGGGGAGCTGTTTTTT
CDR3: CASSPIQGSTGELFF

D: .
V: TRBV6-1
size: many
J: TRBJ1-2
DNA: TGTGCCAGCAGTTACCGTGGACAGCACTATGGCTACACCTTC
CDR3: CASSYRGQHYGYTF

D: .
V: TRBV7-8
size: many
J: TRBJ1-1
DNA: TGTGCCAGCAGCTCCTTCAGGGTGAGAAACACTGAAGCTTTCTTT
CDR3: CASSSFRVRNTEAFF

D: .
V: TRBV28
size: many
J: TRBJ2-2
DNA: TGTGCCAGCATGTCCGGGGACACCGGGGAGCTGTTTTTT
CDR3: CASMSGDTGELFF